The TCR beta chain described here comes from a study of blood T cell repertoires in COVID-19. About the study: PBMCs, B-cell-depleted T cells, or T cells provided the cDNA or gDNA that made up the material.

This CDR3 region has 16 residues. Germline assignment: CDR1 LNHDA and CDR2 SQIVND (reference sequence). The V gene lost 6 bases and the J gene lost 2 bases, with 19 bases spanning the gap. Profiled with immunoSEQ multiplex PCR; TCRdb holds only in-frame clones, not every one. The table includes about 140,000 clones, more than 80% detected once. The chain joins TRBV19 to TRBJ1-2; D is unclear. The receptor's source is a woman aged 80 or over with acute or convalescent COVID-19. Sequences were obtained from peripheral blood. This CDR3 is CASRLEAGRQNYGYTF. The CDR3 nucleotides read TGTGCCAGTAGATTGGAGGCAGGCCGGCAAAACTATGGCTACACCTTC.